This TCR beta chain was observed in a study of monozygotic twins with inflammatory bowel disease. The study's findings and limits: People with IBD had fewer clonotypes in common with others than healthy twins did, especially with disease activity.

The authors used about 3,200 ng of total RNA per TCR library. One entry per CDR3 protein, without DNA, is what TCRdb gives after re-calling the 5' RACE reads. This sample's table reports more than 350,000 distinct CDR3 sequences. CDR1 and CDR2 from the germline V gene are MDHEN and SYDVKM. The CDR3 is 13 residues long. About this clonotype itself: Its antigen is not identified.

The chain uses TRBV28 and TRBJ2-3; TCRdb names TRBD2, which stays unverified in the absence of DNA. Sequences were obtained from blood. The receptor's source is a human donor with ulcerative colitis or Crohn's disease, or a healthy co-twin of an affected twin (not recorded which). CDR3 loop: CASGGRAPDTQYF.